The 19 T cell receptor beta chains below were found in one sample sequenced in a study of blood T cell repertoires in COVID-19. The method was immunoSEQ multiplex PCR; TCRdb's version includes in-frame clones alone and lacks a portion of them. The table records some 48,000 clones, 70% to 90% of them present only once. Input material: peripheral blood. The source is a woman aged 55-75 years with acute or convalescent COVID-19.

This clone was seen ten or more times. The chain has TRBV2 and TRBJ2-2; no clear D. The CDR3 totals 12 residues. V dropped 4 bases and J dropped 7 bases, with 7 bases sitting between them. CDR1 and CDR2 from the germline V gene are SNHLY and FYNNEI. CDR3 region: CASSVTGGELFF. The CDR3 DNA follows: TGTGCCAGCAGTGTTACGGGCGGGGAGCTGTTTTTT.

CDR3 DNA: TGTGCCAGCAGCTTTCTCGGGACAGCTGGAAACACCATATATTTT. Amino acid sequence: CASSFLGTAGNTIYF. The chain employs TRBV5-8 and TRBJ1-3, with 7 bases aligning to TRBD1. The CDR3 loop spans 15 amino acids. Germline CDR1 reads SGHTS; CDR2 reads YDEGEE. The V gene end was trimmed by 2 bases and the J gene end by 2 bases; junction bases not matched to a gene: 4.

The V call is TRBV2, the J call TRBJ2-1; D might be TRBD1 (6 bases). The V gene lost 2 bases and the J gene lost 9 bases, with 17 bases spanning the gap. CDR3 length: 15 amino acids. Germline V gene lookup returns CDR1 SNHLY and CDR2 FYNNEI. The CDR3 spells CASSEYGQSFSEQFF. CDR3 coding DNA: TGTGCCAGCAGTGAATATGGACAGTCCTTTAGTGAGCAGTTCTTC.

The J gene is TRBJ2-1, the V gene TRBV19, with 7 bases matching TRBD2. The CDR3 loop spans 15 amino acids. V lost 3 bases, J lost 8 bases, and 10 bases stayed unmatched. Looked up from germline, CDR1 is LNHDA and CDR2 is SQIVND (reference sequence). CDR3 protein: CASSMGSGENDEQFF. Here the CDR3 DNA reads TGTGCCAGTAGTATGGGAAGCGGGGAGAACGATGAGCAGTTCTTC.

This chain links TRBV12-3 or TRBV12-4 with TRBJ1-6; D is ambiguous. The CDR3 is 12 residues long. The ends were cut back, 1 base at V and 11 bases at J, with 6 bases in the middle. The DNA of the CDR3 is TGTGCCAGCAGTTTAGATATTCCACCCCTCCACTTT. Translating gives CASSLDIPPLHF.

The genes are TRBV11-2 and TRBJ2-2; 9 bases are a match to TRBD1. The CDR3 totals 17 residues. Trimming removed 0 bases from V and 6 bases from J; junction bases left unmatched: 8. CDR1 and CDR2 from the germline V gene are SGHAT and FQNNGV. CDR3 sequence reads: CASSLDTPGQGSGELFF. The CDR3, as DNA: TGTGCCAGCAGCTTAGATACGCCGGGACAGGGTTCCGGGGAGCTGTTTTTT.

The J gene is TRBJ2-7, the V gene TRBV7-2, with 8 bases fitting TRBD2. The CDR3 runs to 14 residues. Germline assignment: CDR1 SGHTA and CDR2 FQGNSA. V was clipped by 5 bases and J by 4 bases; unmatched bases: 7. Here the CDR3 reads CASSTTTSGYEQYF. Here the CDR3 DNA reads TGTGCCAGCAGCACTACAACTAGCGGTTACGAGCAGTACTTC.

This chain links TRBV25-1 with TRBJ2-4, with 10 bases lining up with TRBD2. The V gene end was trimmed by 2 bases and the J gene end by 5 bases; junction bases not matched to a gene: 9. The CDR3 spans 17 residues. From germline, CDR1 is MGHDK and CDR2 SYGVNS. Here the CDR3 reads CASSEMGLANTENIQYF. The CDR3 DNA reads TGTGCCAGCAGTGAAATGGGACTAGCGAACACCGAAAACATTCAGTACTTC.

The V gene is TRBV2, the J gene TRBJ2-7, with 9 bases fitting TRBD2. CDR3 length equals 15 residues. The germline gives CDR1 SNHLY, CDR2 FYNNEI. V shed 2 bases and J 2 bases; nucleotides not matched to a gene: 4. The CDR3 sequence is CASSEYQRGAYEQYF. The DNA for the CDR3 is TGTGCCAGCAGTGAATACCAGCGGGGGGCCTACGAGCAGTACTTC. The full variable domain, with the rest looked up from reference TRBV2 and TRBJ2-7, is EPEVTQTPSHQVTQMGQEVILRCVPISNHLYFYWYRQILGQKVEFLVSFYNNEISEKSEIFDDQFSVERPDGSNFTLKIRSTKLEDSAMYFCASSEYQRGAYEQYFGPGTRLTVT.

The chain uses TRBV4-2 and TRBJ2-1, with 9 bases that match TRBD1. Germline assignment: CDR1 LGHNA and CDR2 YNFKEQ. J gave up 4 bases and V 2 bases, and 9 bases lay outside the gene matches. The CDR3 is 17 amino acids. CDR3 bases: TGTGCCAGCAGCCAAATTAAGACAGGGGGACAATACAATGAGCAGTTCTTC. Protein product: CASSQIKTGGQYNEQFF.

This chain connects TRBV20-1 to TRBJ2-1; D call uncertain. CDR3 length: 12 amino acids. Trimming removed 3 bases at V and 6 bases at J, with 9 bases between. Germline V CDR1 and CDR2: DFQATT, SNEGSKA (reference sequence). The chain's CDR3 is CSASMGRNEQFF. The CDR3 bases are TGCAGTGCTAGTATGGGCCGCAATGAGCAGTTCTTC.

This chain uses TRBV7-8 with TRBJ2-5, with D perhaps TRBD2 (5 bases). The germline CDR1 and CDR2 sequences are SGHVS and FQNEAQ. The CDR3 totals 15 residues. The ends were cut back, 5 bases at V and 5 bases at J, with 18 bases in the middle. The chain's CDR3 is CASSPSRGSRETQYF. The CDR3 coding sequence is TGTGCCAGCAGCCCTAGCCGAGGCTCCCGGGAGACCCAGTACTTC.

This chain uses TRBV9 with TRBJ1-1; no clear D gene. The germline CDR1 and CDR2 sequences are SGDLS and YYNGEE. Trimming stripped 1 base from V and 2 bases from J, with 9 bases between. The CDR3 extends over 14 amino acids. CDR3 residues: CASSVSGSNTEAFF. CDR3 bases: TGTGCCAGCAGCGTATCTGGGAGCAACACTGAAGCTTTCTTT. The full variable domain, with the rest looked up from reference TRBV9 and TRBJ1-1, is DSGVTQTPKHLITATGQRVTLRCSPRSGDLSVYWYQQSLDQGLQFLIQYYNGEERAKGNILERFSAQQFPDLHSELNLSSLELGDSALYFCASSVSGSNTEAFFGQGTRLTVV.

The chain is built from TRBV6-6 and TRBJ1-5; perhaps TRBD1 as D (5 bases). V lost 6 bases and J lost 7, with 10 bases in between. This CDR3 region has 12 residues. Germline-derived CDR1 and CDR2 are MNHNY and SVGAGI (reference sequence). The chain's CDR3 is CASRWGDQPQHF. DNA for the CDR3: TGTGCCAGCAGGTGGGGGGACCAGCCCCAGCATTTT.

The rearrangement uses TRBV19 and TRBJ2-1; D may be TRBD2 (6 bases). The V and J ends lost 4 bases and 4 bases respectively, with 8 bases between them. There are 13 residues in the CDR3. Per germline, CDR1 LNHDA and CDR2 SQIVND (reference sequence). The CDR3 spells CASSRDFYNEQFF. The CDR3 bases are TGTGCCAGTAGTAGGGACTTTTACAATGAGCAGTTCTTC.

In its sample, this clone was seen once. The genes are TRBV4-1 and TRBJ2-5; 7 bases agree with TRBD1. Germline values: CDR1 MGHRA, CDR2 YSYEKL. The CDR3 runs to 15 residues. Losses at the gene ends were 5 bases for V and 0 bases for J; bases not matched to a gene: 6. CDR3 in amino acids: CASSYHGTDQETQYF. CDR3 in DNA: TGCGCCAGCAGCTACCACGGGACAGACCAAGAGACCCAGTACTTC.

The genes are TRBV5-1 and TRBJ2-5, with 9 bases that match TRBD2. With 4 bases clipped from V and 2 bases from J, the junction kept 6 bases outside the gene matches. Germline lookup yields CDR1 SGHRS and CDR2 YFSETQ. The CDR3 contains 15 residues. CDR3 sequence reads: CASSLMTSGQETQYF. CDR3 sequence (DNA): TGCGCCAGCAGCCTAATGACTAGCGGACAAGAGACCCAGTACTTC.

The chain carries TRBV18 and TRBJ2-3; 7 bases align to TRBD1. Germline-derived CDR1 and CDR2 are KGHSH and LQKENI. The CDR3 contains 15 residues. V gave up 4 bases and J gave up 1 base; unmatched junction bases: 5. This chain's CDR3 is CASSQRDSRTDTQYF. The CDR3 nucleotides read TGTGCCAGCTCACAACGGGACAGCCGCACAGATACGCAGTATTTT.

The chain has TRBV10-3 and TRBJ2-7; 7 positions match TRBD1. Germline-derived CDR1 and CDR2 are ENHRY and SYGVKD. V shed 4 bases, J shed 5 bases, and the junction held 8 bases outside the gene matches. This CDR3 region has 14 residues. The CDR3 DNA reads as TGTGCCATCAGTGGAGTAGGGACAGATGACGAGCAGTACTTC. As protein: CAISGVGTDDEQYF.